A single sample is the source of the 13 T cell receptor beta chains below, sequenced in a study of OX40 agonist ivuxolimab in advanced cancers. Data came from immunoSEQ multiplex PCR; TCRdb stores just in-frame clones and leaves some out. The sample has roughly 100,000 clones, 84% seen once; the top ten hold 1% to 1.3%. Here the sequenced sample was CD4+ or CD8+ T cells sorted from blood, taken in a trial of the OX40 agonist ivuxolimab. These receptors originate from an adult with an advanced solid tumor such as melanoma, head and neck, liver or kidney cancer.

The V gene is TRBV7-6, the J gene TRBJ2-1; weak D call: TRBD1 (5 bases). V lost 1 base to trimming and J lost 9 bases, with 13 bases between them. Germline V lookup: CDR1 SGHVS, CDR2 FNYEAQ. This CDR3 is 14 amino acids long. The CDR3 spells CASSLGGRVIEQFF. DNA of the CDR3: TGTGCCAGCAGCTTAGGAGGCAGGGTAATTGAGCAGTTCTTC.

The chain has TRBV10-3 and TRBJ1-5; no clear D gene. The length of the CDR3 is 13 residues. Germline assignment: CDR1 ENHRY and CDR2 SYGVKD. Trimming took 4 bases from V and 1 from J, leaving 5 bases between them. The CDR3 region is CAISGQSNQPQHF. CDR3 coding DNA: TGTGCCATCAGTGGGCAGAGCAATCAGCCCCAGCATTTT.

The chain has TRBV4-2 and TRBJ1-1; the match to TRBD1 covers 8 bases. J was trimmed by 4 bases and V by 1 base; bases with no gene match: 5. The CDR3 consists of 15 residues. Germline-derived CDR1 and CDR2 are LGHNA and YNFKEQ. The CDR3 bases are TGTGCCAGCAGCCAAGCCCGTACAGGGGGCACTGAAGCTTTCTTT. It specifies CASSQARTGGTEAFF.

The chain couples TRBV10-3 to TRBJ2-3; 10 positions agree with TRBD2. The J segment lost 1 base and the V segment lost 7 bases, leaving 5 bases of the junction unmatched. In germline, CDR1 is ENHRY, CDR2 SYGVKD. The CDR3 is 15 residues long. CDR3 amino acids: CAINPGTSGTDTQYF. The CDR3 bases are TGTGCCATCAACCCCGGGACTAGCGGCACAGATACGCAGTATTTT.

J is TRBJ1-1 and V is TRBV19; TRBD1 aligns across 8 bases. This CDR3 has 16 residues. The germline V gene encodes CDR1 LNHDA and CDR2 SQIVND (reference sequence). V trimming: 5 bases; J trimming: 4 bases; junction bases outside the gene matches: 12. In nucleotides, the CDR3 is TGTGCCAGTAGTCCTCAAGACAGGGGAGGATTCACTGAAGCTTTCTTT. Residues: CASSPQDRGGFTEAFF.

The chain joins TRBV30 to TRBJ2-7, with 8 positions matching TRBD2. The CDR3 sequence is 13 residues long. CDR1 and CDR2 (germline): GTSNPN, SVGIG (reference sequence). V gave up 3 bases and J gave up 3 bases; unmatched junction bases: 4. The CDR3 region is CAWRAGGLYEQYF. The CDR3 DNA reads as TGTGCCTGGAGGGCGGGGGGCCTCTACGAGCAGTACTTC. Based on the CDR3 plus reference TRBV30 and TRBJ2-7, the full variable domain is SQTIHQWPATLVQPVGSPLSLECTVEGTSNPNLYWYRQAAGRGLQLLFYSVGIGQISSEVPQNLSASRPQDRQFILSSKKLLLSDSGFYLCAWRAGGLYEQYFGPGTRLTVT.

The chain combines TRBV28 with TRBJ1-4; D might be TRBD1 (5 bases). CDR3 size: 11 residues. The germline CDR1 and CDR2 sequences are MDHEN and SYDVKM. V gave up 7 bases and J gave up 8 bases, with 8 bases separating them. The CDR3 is CASMGGEKLFF. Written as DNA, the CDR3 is TGTGCCAGCATGGGGGGAGAAAAACTGTTTTTT.

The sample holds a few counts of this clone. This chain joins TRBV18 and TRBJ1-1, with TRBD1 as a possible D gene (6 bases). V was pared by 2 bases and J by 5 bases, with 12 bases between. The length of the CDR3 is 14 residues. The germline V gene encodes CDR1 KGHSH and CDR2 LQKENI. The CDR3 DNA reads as TGTGCCAGCTCACCAGGATCGACAGGTACTGAAGCTTTCTTT. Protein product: CASSPGSTGTEAFF.

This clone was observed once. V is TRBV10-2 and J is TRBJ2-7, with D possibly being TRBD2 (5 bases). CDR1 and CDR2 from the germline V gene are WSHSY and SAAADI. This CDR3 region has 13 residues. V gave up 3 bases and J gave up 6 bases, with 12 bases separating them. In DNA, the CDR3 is TGCGCCAGCAGTGACCGGATGAGGGTCGAGCAGTACGTC. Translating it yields CASSDRMRVEQYV.

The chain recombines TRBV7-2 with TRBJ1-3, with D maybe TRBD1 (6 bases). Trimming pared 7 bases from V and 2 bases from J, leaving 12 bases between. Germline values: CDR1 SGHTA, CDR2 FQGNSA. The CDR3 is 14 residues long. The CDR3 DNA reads TGTGCCAGCACCTCATGGGGGCCTGGAAACACCATATATTTT. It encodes CASTSWGPGNTIYF.

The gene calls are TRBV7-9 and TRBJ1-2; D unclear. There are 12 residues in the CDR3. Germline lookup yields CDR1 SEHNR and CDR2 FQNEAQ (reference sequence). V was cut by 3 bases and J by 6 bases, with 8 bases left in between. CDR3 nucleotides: TGTGCCAGCAGCTTCTTCACTGATGGCTACACCTTC. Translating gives CASSFFTDGYTF.

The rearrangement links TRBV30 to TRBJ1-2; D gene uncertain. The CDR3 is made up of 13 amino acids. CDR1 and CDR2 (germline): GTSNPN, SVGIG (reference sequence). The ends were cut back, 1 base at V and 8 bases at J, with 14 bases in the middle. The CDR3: CAWSATELVGYTF. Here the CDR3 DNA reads TGTGCCTGGAGTGCTACCGAGCTTGTCGGCTACACCTTC.

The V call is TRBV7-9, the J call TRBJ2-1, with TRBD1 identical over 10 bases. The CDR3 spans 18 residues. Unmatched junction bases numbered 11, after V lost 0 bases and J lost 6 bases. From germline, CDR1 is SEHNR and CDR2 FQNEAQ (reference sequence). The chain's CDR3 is CASSLARMGQGRVNEQFF. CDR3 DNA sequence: TGTGCCAGCAGCTTAGCACGGATGGGACAGGGGAGGGTCAATGAGCAGTTCTTC.